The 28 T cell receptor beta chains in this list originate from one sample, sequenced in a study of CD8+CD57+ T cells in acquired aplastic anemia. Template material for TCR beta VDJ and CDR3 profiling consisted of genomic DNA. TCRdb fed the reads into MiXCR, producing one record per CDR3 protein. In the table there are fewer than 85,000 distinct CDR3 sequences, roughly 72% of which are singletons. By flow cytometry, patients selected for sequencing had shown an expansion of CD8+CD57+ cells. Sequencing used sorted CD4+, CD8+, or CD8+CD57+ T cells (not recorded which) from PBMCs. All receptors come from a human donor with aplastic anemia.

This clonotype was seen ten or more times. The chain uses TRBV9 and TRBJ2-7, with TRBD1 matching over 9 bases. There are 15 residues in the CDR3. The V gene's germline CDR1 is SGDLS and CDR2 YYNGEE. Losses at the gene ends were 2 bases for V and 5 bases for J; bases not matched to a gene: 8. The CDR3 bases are TGTGCCAGCAGCGTTGCCGGGACAGGGTACGACGAGCAGTACTTC. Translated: CASSVAGTGYDEQYF.

CDR3 protein: CATSTGQGYEQYF. The CDR3 coding sequence is TGTGCCACCAGCACCGGACAGGGCTACGAGCAGTACTTC. The V gene is TRBV15, the J gene TRBJ2-7; 8 positions agree with TRBD1. Germline loops: CDR1 LNHNV, CDR2 YYDKDF (reference sequence). Germline trimming cut 4 bases from V and 3 bases from J; bases unmatched to any gene: 2. The CDR3 has 13 amino acids. The whole variable domain, remainder taken from reference TRBV15 and TRBJ2-7, is DAMVIQNPRYQVTQFGKPVTLSCSQTLNHNVMYWYQQKSSQAPKLLFHYYDKDFNNEADTPDNFQSRRPNTSFCFLDIRSPGLGDTAMYLCATSTGQGYEQYFGPGTRLTVT.

CDR3 nucleotide sequence: TGTGCCAGTAGTATAGGGACAGCGGGGGCCAACGTCCTGACTTTC. This codes for CASSIGTAGANVLTF. This chain uses TRBV19 with TRBJ2-6, with D possibly matching TRBD1 (6 bases). CDR3 size: 15 residues. Germline CDR1 and CDR2: LNHDA and SQIVND (reference sequence). V lost 1 base and J lost 4, with 8 bases in between.

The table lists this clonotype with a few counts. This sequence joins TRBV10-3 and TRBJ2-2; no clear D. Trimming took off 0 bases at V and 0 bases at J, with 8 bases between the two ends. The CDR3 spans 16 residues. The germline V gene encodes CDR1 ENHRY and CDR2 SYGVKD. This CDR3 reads CAISESSGSNTGELFF. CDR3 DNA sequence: TGTGCCATCAGTGAGTCGTCCGGGTCGAACACCGGGGAGCTGTTTTTT.

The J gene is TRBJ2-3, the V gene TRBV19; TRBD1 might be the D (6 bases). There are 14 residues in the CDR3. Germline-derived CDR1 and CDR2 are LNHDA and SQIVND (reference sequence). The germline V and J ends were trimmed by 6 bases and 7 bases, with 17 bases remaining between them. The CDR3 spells CASSPGSGAYTQYF. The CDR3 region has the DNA TGTGCCAGTAGCCCAGGGTCAGGGGCGTATACGCAGTATTTT.

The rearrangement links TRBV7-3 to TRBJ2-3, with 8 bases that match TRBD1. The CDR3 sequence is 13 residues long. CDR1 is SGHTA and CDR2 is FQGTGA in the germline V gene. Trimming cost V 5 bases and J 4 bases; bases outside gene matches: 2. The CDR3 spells CASSLDRADTQYF. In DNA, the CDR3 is TGTGCCAGCAGCCTGGACAGGGCAGATACGCAGTATTTT.

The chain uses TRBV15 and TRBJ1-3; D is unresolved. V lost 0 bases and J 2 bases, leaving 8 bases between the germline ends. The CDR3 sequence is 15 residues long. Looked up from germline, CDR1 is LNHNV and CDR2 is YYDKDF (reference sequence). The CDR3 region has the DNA TGTGCCACCAGCAGAGATATCGTACCTGGAAACACCATATATTTT. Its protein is CATSRDIVPGNTIYF. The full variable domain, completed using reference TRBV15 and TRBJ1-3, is DAMVIQNPRYQVTQFGKPVTLSCSQTLNHNVMYWYQQKSSQAPKLLFHYYDKDFNNEADTPDNFQSRRPNTSFCFLDIRSPGLGDTAMYLCATSRDIVPGNTIYFGEGSWLTVV.

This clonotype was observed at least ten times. The CDR3 protein is CATSERGQGIYYEQYF. DNA of the CDR3: TGTGCCACCAGTGAGAGGGGACAGGGCATTTACTACGAGCAGTACTTC. V and J are TRBV24-1 and TRBJ2-7, with 9 bases that match TRBD1. CDR1 is KGHDR, CDR2 SFDVKD, per germline. CDR3 length: 16 residues. Germline trimming cut 4 bases from V and 3 bases from J; bases unmatched to any gene: 9.

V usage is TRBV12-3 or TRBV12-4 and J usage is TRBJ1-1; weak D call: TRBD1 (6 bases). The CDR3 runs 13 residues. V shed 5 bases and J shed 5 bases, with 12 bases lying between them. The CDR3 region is CASSRQVKTEAFF. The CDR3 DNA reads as TGTGCCAGCAGTCGACAGGTTAAGACTGAAGCTTTCTTT.

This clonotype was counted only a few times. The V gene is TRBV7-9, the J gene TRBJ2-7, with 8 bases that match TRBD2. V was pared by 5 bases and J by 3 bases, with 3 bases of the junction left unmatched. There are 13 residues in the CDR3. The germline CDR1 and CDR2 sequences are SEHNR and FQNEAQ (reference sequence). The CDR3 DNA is TGTGCCAGCAGCACCGGGGGGGTCTACGAGCAGTACTTC. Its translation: CASSTGGVYEQYF. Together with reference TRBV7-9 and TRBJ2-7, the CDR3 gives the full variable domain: DTGVSQNPRHKITKRGQNVTFRCDPISEHNRLYWYRQTLGQGPEFLTYFQNEAQLEKSRLLSDRFSAERPKGSFSTLEIQRTEQGDSAMYLCASSTGGVYEQYFGPGTRLTVT.

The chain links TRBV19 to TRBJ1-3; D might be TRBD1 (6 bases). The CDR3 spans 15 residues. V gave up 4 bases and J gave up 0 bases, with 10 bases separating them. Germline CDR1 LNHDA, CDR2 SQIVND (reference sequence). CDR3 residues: CASSTPRGSGNTIYF. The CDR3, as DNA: TGTGCCAGTAGTACCCCCAGGGGCTCTGGAAACACCATATATTTT. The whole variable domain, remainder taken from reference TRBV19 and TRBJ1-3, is DGGITQSPKYLFRKEGQNVTLSCEQNLNHDAMYWYRQDPGQGLRLIYYSQIVNDFQKGDIAEGYSVSREKKESFPLTVTSAQKNPTAFYLCASSTPRGSGNTIYFGEGSWLTVV.

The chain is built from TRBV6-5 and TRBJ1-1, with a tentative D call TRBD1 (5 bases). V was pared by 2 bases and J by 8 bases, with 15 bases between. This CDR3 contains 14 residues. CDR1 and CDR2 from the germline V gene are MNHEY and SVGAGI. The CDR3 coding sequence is TGTGCCAGCAGTTACGATGGGGCGAGGGCAGAAGCTTTCTTT. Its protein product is CASSYDGARAEAFF.

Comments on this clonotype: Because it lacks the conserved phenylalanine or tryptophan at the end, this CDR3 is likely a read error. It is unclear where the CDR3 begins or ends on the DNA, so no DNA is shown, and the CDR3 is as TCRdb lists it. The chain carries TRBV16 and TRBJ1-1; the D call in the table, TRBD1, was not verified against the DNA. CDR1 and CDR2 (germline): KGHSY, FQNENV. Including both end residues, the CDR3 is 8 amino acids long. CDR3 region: CASRQPDR.

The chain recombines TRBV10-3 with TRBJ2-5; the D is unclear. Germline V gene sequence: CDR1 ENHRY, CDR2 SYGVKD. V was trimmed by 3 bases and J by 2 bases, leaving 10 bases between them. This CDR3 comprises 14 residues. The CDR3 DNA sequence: TGTGCCATCAGTGACTCCGCGAGTCAAGAGACCCAGTACTTC. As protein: CAISDSASQETQYF.

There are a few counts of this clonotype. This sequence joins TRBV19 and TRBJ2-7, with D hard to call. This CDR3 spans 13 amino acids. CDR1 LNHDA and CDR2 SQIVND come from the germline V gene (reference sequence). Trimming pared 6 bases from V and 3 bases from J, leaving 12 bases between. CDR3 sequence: CASSYKSSYEQYF. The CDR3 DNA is TGTGCCAGTAGCTACAAATCTAGCTACGAGCAGTACTTC.

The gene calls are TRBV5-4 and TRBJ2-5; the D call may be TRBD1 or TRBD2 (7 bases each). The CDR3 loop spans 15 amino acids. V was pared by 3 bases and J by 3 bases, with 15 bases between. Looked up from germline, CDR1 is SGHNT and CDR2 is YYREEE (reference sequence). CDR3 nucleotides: TGTGCCAGCAGCTCCAGACAGGGAGGGGAAGAGACCCAGTACTTC. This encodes CASSSRQGGEETQYF.

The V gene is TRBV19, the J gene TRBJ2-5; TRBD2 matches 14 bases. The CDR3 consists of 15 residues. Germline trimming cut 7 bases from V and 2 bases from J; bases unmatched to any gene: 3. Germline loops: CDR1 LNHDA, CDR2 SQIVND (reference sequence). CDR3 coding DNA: TGTGCCAGTAAAGGACTAGCGGGAGGACAAGAGACCCAGTACTTC. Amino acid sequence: CASKGLAGGQETQYF.

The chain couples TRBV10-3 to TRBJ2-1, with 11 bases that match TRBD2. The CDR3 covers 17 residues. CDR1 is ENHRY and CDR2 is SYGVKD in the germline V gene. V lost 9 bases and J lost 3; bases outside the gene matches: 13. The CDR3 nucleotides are TGTGCCATGTCAGACCTTCCCGGGACTAGCGGCTACAATGAGCAGTTCTTC. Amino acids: CAMSDLPGTSGYNEQFF.

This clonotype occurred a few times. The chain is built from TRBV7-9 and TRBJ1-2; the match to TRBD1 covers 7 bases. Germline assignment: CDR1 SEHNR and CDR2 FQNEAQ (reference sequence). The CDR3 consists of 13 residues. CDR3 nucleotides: TGTGGGAGCAGCTTAGACAGGGACTATGGCTACACCTTC. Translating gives CGSSLDRDYGYTF.

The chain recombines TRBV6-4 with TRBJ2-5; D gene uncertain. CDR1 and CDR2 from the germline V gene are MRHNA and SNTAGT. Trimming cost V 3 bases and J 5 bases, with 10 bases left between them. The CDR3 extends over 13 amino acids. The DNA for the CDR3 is TGTGCCAGCAGTGAAGAGCCGAGGGAGACCCAGTACTTC. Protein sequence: CASSEEPRETQYF.

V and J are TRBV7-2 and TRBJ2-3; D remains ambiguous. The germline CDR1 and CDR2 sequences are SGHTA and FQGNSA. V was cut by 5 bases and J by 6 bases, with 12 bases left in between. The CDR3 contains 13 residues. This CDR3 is CASSAQYWDTQYF. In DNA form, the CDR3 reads TGTGCCAGCAGCGCTCAGTATTGGGATACGCAGTATTTT.

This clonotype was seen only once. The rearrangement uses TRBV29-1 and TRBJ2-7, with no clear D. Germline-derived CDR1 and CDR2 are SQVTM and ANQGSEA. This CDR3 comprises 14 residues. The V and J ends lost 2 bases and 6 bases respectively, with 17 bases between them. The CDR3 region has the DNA TGCAGCGTTGAAAGGATCGGACCGACGGGCGAGCAGTACTTC. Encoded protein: CSVERIGPTGEQYF.

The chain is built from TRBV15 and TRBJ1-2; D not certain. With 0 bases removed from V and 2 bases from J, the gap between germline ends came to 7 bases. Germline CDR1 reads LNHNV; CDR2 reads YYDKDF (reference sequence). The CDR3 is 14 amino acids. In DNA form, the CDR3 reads TGTGCCACCAGCAGAGATGTAGGGAACTATGGCTACACCTTC. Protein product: CATSRDVGNYGYTF.

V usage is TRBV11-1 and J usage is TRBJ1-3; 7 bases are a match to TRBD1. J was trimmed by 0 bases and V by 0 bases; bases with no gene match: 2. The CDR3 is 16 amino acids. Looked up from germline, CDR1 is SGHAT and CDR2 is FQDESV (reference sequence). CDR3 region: CASSLASGGSGNTIYF. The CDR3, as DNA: TGTGCCAGCAGCTTAGCATCAGGGGGCTCTGGAAACACCATATATTTT. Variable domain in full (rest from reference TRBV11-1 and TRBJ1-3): EAEVAQSPRYKITEKSQAVAFWCDPISGHATLYWYRQILGQGPELLVQFQDESVVDDSQLPKDRFSAERLKGVDSTLKIQPAELGDSAMYLCASSLASGGSGNTIYFGEGSWLTVV.

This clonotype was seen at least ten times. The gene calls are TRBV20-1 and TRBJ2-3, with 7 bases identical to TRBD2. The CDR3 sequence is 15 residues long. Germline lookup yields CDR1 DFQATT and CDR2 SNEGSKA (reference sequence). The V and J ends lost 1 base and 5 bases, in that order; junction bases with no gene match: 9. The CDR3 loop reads CSARGLAAVQDTQYF. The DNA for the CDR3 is TGCAGTGCTAGAGGCCTAGCGGCCGTTCAAGATACGCAGTATTTT.

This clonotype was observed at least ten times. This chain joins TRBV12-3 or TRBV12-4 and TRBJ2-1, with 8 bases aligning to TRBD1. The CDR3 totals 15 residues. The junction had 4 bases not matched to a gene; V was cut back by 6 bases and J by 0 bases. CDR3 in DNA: TGTGCCAGCAGATTTACAGGGGGCTCCTACAATGAGCAGTTCTTC. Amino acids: CASRFTGGSYNEQFF.

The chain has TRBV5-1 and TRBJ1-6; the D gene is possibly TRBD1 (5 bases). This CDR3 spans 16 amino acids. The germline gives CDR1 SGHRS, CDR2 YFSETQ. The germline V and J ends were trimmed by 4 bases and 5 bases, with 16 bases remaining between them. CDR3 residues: CASSPYPGSDNSPLHF. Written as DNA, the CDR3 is TGCGCCAGCAGCCCTTACCCAGGGAGCGATAATTCACCCCTCCACTTT.

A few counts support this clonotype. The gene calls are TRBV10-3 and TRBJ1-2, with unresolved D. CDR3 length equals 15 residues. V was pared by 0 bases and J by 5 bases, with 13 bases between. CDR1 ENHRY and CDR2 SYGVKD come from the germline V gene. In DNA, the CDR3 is TGTGCCATCAGTGAGTCGCCCGACGGGCGTTATGGCTACACCTTC. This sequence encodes CAISESPDGRYGYTF.